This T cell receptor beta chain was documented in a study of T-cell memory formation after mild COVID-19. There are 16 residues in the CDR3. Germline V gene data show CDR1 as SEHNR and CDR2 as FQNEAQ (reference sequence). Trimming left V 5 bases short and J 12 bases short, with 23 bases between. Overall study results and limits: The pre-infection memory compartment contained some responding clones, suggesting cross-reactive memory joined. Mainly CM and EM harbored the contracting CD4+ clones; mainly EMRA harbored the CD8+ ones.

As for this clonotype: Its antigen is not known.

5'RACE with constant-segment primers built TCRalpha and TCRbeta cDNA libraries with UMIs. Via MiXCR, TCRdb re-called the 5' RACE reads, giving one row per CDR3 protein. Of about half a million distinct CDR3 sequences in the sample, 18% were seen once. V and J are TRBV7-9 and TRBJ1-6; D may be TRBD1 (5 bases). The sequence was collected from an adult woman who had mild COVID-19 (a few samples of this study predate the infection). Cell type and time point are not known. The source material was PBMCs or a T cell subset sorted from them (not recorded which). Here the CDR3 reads CASSPSGGGYHGPLHF. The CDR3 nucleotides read TGTGCCAGCAGCCCCTCTGGGGGAGGGTATCACGGACCCCTCCACTTT. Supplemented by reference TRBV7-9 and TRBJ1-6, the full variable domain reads DTGVSQNPRHKITKRGQNVTFRCDPISEHNRLYWYRQTLGQGPEFLTYFQNEAQLEKSRLLSDRFSAERPKGSFSTLEIQRTEQGDSAMYLCASSPSGGGYHGPLHFGNGTRLTVT.